These 21 T cell receptor beta chains share one sample of origin, sequenced in a study of blood T cells in healthy people across ages. Primers used in a second PCR of about 6 to 11 cycles were a sample-barcoded 5' primer and a J-beta primer mix. TCRdb independently ran MiXCR on the 5' RACE reads; one entry per CDR3 protein. The sample carries about 1.4 million distinct CDR3 sequences, around 55% recorded once. Sequencing used blood. The receptors shown here come from a man between 18 and 29 years old in good health.

This chain connects TRBV5-1 to TRBJ1-5, with D possibly TRBD1 on 5 matching bases. Germline V gene sequence: CDR1 SGHRS, CDR2 YFSETQ. This CDR3 contains 13 residues. Trimming cost V 5 bases and J 4 bases, with 10 bases left between them. The CDR3 loop is CASSRDPNQPQHF. The DNA for the CDR3 is TGCGCCAGCAGTCGGGACCCGAATCAGCCCCAGCATTTT.

This clonotype was seen more than once but under ten times. The rearrangement uses TRBV3-1 and TRBJ2-5, with no clear D. Germline CDR1 is LGHDT and CDR2 is YNNKEL (reference sequence). Trimming cost V 0 bases and J 1 base, with 6 bases left between them. The CDR3 consists of 14 residues. CDR3 loop: CASSQENSQETQYF. The CDR3 nucleotides are TGTGCCAGCAGCCAAGAGAACAGCCAAGAGACCCAGTACTTC.

J is TRBJ1-4 and V is TRBV4-3; D gene ambiguous. V lost 0 bases to trimming and J lost 2 bases, with 7 bases between them. Germline V lookup: CDR1 LGHNA, CDR2 YSLEER. The CDR3 is 15 amino acids. The CDR3 reads CASSQDRLTNEKLFF. The CDR3, as DNA: TGCGCCAGCAGCCAAGATCGTCTGACTAATGAAAAACTGTTTTTT.

This chain links TRBV11-2 with TRBJ2-5; possibly TRBD1 or TRBD2 for D (5 bases each). Gene TRBJ2-7 matches the end of the DNA better, so the J call may be wrong. The CDR3 covers 14 residues. Germline CDR1 is SGHAT and CDR2 is FQNNGV. The CDR3 DNA reads TGTGCCAGCAGCCCACCGGGACCCCTGTACGAGCAGTACTTC. Its protein product is CASSPPGPLYEQYF.

This clonotype was found a few times. The genes are TRBV29-1 and TRBJ1-4; no clear D gene. This CDR3 contains 12 residues. Trimming took 7 bases from V and 7 from J, leaving 13 bases between them. The germline V gene has CDR1 SQVTM and CDR2 ANQGSEA. Written as DNA, the CDR3 is TGCAGCGGAAAGGACGGGTTTGAAAAACTGTTTTTT. Amino acid sequence: CSGKDGFEKLFF.

The J gene is TRBJ2-1, the V gene TRBV2; possibly TRBD2 for D (5 bases). This CDR3 is 13 amino acids long. Per the germline V gene, CDR1 is SNHLY and CDR2 is FYNNEI. The V and J ends lost 5 bases and 4 bases respectively, with 9 bases between them. The CDR3 sequence: CASSREQYNEQFF. The CDR3 DNA follows: TGTGCCAGCAGTAGGGAGCAATACAATGAGCAGTTCTTC.

V usage is TRBV20-1 and J usage is TRBJ2-5; TRBD2 might be the D (5 bases). Germline V lookup: CDR1 DFQATT, CDR2 SNEGSKA (reference sequence). V lost 6 bases and J 1 base, leaving 21 bases between the germline ends. The CDR3 runs to 16 residues. The CDR3 reads CSARDFDYRFQETQYF. The CDR3 DNA is TGCAGTGCGAGGGATTTCGACTATCGGTTCCAAGAGACCCAGTACTTC.

The chain carries TRBV6-5 and TRBJ2-3; 7 bases line up with TRBD1. Germline-derived CDR1 and CDR2 are MNHEY and SVGAGI. The CDR3 contains 13 residues. V dropped 2 bases and J dropped 5; count of bases not matched to a gene: 1. CDR3 in amino acids: CASSYDREDTQYF. In DNA form, the CDR3 reads TGTGCCAGCAGTTACGACAGGGAAGATACGCAGTATTTT.

This clonotype has more than one count but fewer than ten. V usage is TRBV25-1 and J usage is TRBJ2-1; D is undetermined. The CDR3 is 13 residues long. Looked up from germline, CDR1 is MGHDK and CDR2 is SYGVNS. The V gene lost 1 base and the J gene lost 2 bases, with 3 bases spanning the gap. CDR3 loop: CASSEFAYNEQFF. Written as DNA, the CDR3 is TGTGCCAGCAGTGAATTTGCCTACAATGAGCAGTTCTTC.

The chain links TRBV27 to TRBJ2-2; 10 bases map to TRBD2. From germline, CDR1 is MNHEY and CDR2 SMNVEV (reference sequence). The CDR3 is made up of 16 amino acids. The J segment lost 8 bases and the V segment lost 6 bases, leaving 12 bases of the junction unmatched. The chain's CDR3 is CASSHRRLAGVGELFF. The CDR3 DNA reads TGTGCCAGCAGCCACCGGAGGCTAGCGGGAGTTGGGGAGCTGTTTTTT.

This clonotype was detected only a few times. The chain uses TRBV29-1 and TRBJ2-4, with 8 nucleotides matching TRBD1. The tail of the sequence fits TRBJ2-5 better, so the J call may be wrong. Germline CDR1 reads SQVTM; CDR2 reads ANQGSEA. CDR3 length equals 13 residues. CDR3 residues: CSASRDRWETQYF. CDR3 nucleotides: TGCAGCGCCTCCCGGGACAGGTGGGAGACCCAGTACTTC.

The genes are TRBV6-6 and TRBJ2-7, with D perhaps given as TRBD1 or TRBD2 (6 bases each). The DNA end is more similar to TRBJ2-5, so the J call may be wrong. This CDR3 contains 15 residues. CDR1 is MNHNY and CDR2 is SVGAGI in the germline V gene (reference sequence). The CDR3 coding sequence is TGTGCCAGCAGTGTAACGGACGAGGGGGGAAAGACCCAGTACTTC. Its translation is CASSVTDEGGKTQYF.

The rearrangement uses TRBV14 and TRBJ1-1; D is unclear. With 1 base removed from V and 1 base from J, the gap between germline ends came to 10 bases. CDR1 is SGHDN, CDR2 FVKESK, per germline. This CDR3 spans 15 amino acids. CDR3 protein: CASSQGSGRNTEAFF. CDR3 coding DNA: TGTGCCAGCAGCCAAGGATCAGGTCGGAACACTGAAGCTTTCTTT.

The V call is TRBV12-3 or TRBV12-4, the J call TRBJ2-1, with a weak D call TRBD2 (6 bases). The CDR3 is 11 amino acids. The V gene lost 6 bases and the J gene lost 10 bases, with 10 bases spanning the gap. The chain's CDR3 is CASRLAKEQFF. In DNA, the CDR3 is TGTGCCAGCAGGCTAGCGAAGGAGCAGTTCTTC.

This clonotype came up a few times. The V call is TRBV12-3 or TRBV12-4, the J call TRBJ2-5; TRBD1 agrees at 9 bases. This CDR3 has 14 residues. Losses at the gene ends were 5 bases for V and 5 bases for J; bases not matched to a gene: 6. This CDR3 reads CASSPPGQGETQYF. The CDR3 DNA reads TGTGCCAGCAGTCCACCGGGACAGGGCGAGACCCAGTACTTC.

J is TRBJ2-5 and V is TRBV20-1; D tentatively reads TRBD1 or TRBD2 (5 bases each). V was pared by 7 bases and J by 11 bases, with 23 bases between. The CDR3 is 13 residues long. The germline gives CDR1 DFQATT, CDR2 SNEGSKA (reference sequence). The CDR3 sequence: CSGGTSSYNEQYF. For the CDR3, the DNA is TGCAGTGGGGGGACGAGCTCCTACAATGAGCAGTACTTC.

The genes are TRBV3-1 and TRBJ2-3; D remains unclear. Germline lookup yields CDR1 LGHDT and CDR2 YNNKEL (reference sequence). Trimming stripped 4 bases from V and 7 bases from J, with 15 bases between. This CDR3 is 14 amino acids long. DNA of the CDR3: TGTGCCAGCAGCCCCGGTCGATGGGATAATACGCAGTATTTT. Protein: CASSPGRWDNTQYF.

The rearrangement joins TRBV4-3 to TRBJ2-5; TRBD1 agrees at 7 bases. CDR3 length: 16 residues. The V and J ends lost 1 base and 2 bases, in that order; junction bases with no gene match: 7. Per germline, CDR1 LGHNA and CDR2 YSLEER. As DNA, the CDR3 is TGCGCCAGCAGCCAAGGCTTAAGGGGACAGCAAGAGACCCAGTACTTC. This gives the protein CASSQGLRGQQETQYF.

The rearrangement joins TRBV12-3 or TRBV12-4 to TRBJ2-5, with D hard to call. V lost 4 bases to trimming and J lost 11 bases, with 26 bases between them. This CDR3 is built from 16 residues. The CDR3 spells CASSSPTKNPRNEQYF. CDR3 bases: TGTGCCAGCAGTTCCCCTACCAAAAACCCCCGCAATGAGCAGTACTTC.

CDR3 region: CSARGVAGGYEQYF. In DNA, the CDR3 is TGCAGTGCTAGGGGGGTAGCGGGGGGGTACGAGCAGTACTTC. The V call is TRBV20-1, the J call TRBJ2-7, with 11 bases matching TRBD2. CDR3 length equals 14 residues. With V trimmed by 3 bases and J by 4 bases, 5 bases remained unmatched. CDR1 is DFQATT, CDR2 SNEGSKA, per germline (reference sequence).

V and J are TRBV7-2 and TRBJ2-3, with D tentatively TRBD1 (6 bases). Trimming took 4 bases from V and 4 from J, leaving 12 bases between them. CDR1 is SGHTA, CDR2 FQGNSA, per germline. This CDR3 has 14 amino acids. Written as DNA, the CDR3 is TGTGCCAGCAGCTGGAACACAGGGCCAGATACGCAGTATTTT. Amino acid sequence: CASSWNTGPDTQYF. The whole variable domain, filled in from reference TRBV7-2 and TRBJ2-3, reads GAGVSQSPSNKVTEKGKDVELRCDPISGHTALYWYRQSLGQGLEFLIYFQGNSAPDKSGLPSDRFSAERTGGSVSTLTIQRTQQEDSAVYLCASSWNTGPDTQYFGPGTRLTVL.